Described below is a single T cell receptor beta chain sequence and its context. Sequence at one end of the junction differs from germline and may be a read error. CDR1 is MNHNS, CDR2 SASEGT, per germline. There are 15 residues in the CDR3. The source of the sample is a study of blood T cell repertoires in COVID-19. The overall study: From the United States, Italy and Spain came samples of acute and convalescent COVID-19. In each case, the material was cDNA or gDNA derived from T cells, B-cell-depleted T cells, or PBMCs.

Original analysis: Reference gene primer amplification in the assay estimated nucleated cell counts. Profiled with immunoSEQ multiplex PCR; TCRdb holds only in-frame clones, not every one. V and J calls and clone size come straight from that table; D and trimming were deduced from the DNA. The data show about 150,000 clones, around 89% seen once. Enrollment of patients from Seattle took place during active infection, with longitudinal follow-up. The sample consisted of peripheral blood. The sequence came from a man between 18 and 35 years old with COVID-19, enrolled during active disease. The chain carries TRBV6-1 and TRBJ1-4, with D tentatively TRBD1 (5 bases). The CDR3 protein is CASSDREGSNEKLLF. CDR3 nucleotides: TGTGCCAGCAGTGACAGGGAAGGCTCTAATGAAAAACTGCTTTTT.